Each of the 23 T cell receptor beta chains below was sequenced from the same sample in a study of cytomegalovirus exposure and HLA in healthy donors. The PCR ran on 60 Vbeta and 13 Jbeta primers. Data came from immunoSEQ multiplex PCR; TCRdb stores just in-frame clones and leaves some out. The table shows roughly 200,000 clones, with roughly 90% occurring only once. The sequenced material came from PBMCs. These receptors came from a young woman in good health and CMV-seronegative.

The rearrangement links TRBV2 to TRBJ2-3; D ambiguous. CDR3 length equals 15 residues. Germline V gives CDR1 SNHLY, CDR2 FYNNEI. The V end lost 4 bases, the J end lost 7 bases, and 18 bases lay between the germline ends. CDR3 region: CASSARQTLDHTQYF. The DNA for the CDR3 is TGTGCCAGCAGTGCCCGTCAGACTTTGGATCATACGCAGTATTTT.

The chain has TRBV7-2 and TRBJ2-5; 13 positions agree with TRBD2. CDR3 size: 16 residues. Trimming took 3 bases from V and 5 from J; bases not matched to a gene: 6. Germline CDR1 reads SGHTA; CDR2 reads FQGNSA. CDR3 nucleotides: TGTGCCAGCAGCTTCTTACTAGCGGGGGGGCGGGAGACCCAGTACTTC. This codes for CASSFLLAGGRETQYF.

The V and J genes are TRBV29-1 and TRBJ2-1, with 11 bases aligning to TRBD2. Looked up from germline, CDR1 is SQVTM and CDR2 is ANQGSEA. The CDR3 is 14 amino acids. V lost 4 bases, J lost 10 bases, and 9 bases stayed unmatched. CDR3 nucleotide sequence: TGCAGCGTTGTGACTAGCGGGATCACGGCGGAGCAGTTCTTC. Translating gives CSVVTSGITAEQFF.

The table lists this clone with a few counts. The CDR3 coding sequence is TGTGCCAGCAGCTTAGCGCACGGACAGGGCCAAGAGACCCAGTACTTC. Protein product: CASSLAHGQGQETQYF. The chain combines TRBV7-9 with TRBJ2-5; TRBD1 aligns across 8 bases. Trimming removed 0 bases from V and 1 base from J; junction bases left unmatched: 4. Germline V CDR1 and CDR2: SEHNR, FQNEAQ (reference sequence). This CDR3 contains 16 residues.

This chain connects TRBV29-1 to TRBJ2-5; 8 bases are shared with TRBD2. The CDR3 totals 14 residues. With 6 bases clipped from V and 5 bases from J, the junction kept 11 bases outside the gene matches. CDR1 is SQVTM and CDR2 is ANQGSEA in the germline V gene. The DNA of the CDR3 is TGCAGCGTGGCCCCAGCGGGAGCTAGGGAGACCCAGTACTTC. Translating it yields CSVAPAGARETQYF.

V usage is TRBV9 and J usage is TRBJ1-1, with D perhaps TRBD1 (5 bases). CDR1 is SGDLS and CDR2 is YYNGEE in the germline V gene. V lost 4 bases and J lost 4, with 14 bases in between. The CDR3 is 14 amino acids. Written as DNA, the CDR3 is TGTGCCAGCAGCCCCGGGGGTCGGACCACTGAAGCTTTCTTT. This codes for CASSPGGRTTEAFF.

The chain recombines TRBV5-1 with TRBJ2-3; weak D call: TRBD2 (6 bases). CDR1 is SGHRS and CDR2 is YFSETQ in the germline V gene. CDR3 length: 15 amino acids. V lost 4 bases, J lost 0 bases, and 12 bases lay in between. The CDR3 coding sequence is TGCGCCAGCAGCGGGGAGGTCATTAGCACAGATACGCAGTATTTT. It encodes CASSGEVISTDTQYF.

The CDR3 region has the DNA TGTGCCAGCAGTGAACGAAATGGCAGGCAAGAGACCCAGTACTTC. It encodes CASSERNGRQETQYF. The J gene is TRBJ2-5, the V gene TRBV6-1, with D unresolved. V lost 2 bases and J 2 bases, leaving 12 bases between the germline ends. The CDR3 length is 15 residues. Germline CDR1 reads MNHNS; CDR2 reads SASEGT.

This sequence joins TRBV5-5 and TRBJ2-3; TRBD2 matches 8 bases. V lost 2 bases to trimming and J lost 0 bases; unmatched junction nucleotides: 5. CDR3 length equals 16 residues. Per the germline V gene, CDR1 is SGHKS and CDR2 is YYEKEE (reference sequence). Written as DNA, the CDR3 is TGTGCCAGCAGCTTTTTCTCTAGCGGGAGCACAGATACGCAGTATTTT. Translated, it gives CASSFFSSGSTDTQYF.

The CDR3 sequence is CASSLRRGGYNEQFF. The CDR3 DNA sequence: TGTGCCAGCAGCTTACGCCGGGGGGGGTACAATGAGCAGTTCTTC. The chain has TRBV7-8 and TRBJ2-1; 8 nucleotides align to TRBD2. The CDR3 is 15 amino acids. Germline V CDR1 and CDR2: SGHVS, FQNEAQ. The junction had 4 bases not matched to a gene; V was cut back by 2 bases and J by 4 bases.

This clone was detected a few times. CDR3 bases: TGTGCCAGCAGCTCCCGCCAGCGGGAGAGCACCGGGGAGCTGTTTTTT. Its protein product is CASSSRQRESTGELFF. The chain is built from TRBV7-9 and TRBJ2-2; 8 bases line up with TRBD2. Losses at the gene ends were 4 bases for V and 4 bases for J; bases not matched to a gene: 8. This CDR3 has 16 residues. CDR1 is SEHNR and CDR2 is FQNEAQ in the germline V gene (reference sequence).

V and J are TRBV6-1 and TRBJ2-3; TRBD1 matches 7 bases. Germline values: CDR1 MNHNS, CDR2 SASEGT. After removal of 1 base from V and 1 base from J, the junction contained 5 bases not matched to a gene. This CDR3 is built from 16 residues. The CDR3 region is CASSEVFGQGTDTQYF. The CDR3 DNA follows: TGTGCCAGCAGTGAAGTCTTCGGACAGGGCACAGATACGCAGTATTTT.

The chain recombines TRBV7-8 with TRBJ2-1; TRBD2 matches 8 bases. Germline-derived CDR1 and CDR2 are SGHVS and FQNEAQ. After removal of 5 bases from V and 0 bases from J, the junction contained 9 bases not matched to a gene. CDR3 length: 17 residues. CDR3 in amino acids: CASSIDGRGSSYNEQFF. Written as DNA, the CDR3 is TGTGCCAGCAGCATCGACGGGAGGGGAAGCTCCTACAATGAGCAGTTCTTC.

This clone occurred once. This sequence joins TRBV6-1 and TRBJ1-1, with D possibly TRBD1 on 5 matching bases. Between the trimmed V and J ends, which lost 5 bases and 5 bases, there was a span of 18 bases. The CDR3 totals 15 residues. The germline CDR1 and CDR2 sequences are MNHNS and SASEGT. CDR3 nucleotides: TGTGCCAGCAGTACGGAACGGGGGAAAGGGACTGAAGCTTTCTTT. Translation: CASSTERGKGTEAFF.

The chain joins TRBV28 to TRBJ1-1; D is ambiguous. This CDR3 region has 15 residues. V was clipped by 6 bases and J by 0 bases, with 14 bases between them. Germline values: CDR1 MDHEN, CDR2 SYDVKM. The CDR3 protein is CASSPTEKLNTEAFF. CDR3 nucleotides: TGTGCCAGCAGCCCCACTGAGAAACTGAACACTGAAGCTTTCTTT.

This chain joins TRBV7-2 and TRBJ2-7, with TRBD2 matching over 11 bases. CDR1 SGHTA and CDR2 FQGNSA come from the germline V gene. The CDR3 runs 15 residues. J lost 6 bases, V lost 2 bases, and 6 bases had no gene match. The DNA of the CDR3 is TGTGCCAGCAGCTTAATGACTAGCGGGGAGCTCGAGCAGTACTTC. This gives the protein CASSLMTSGELEQYF. The full variable domain, completed using reference TRBV7-2 and TRBJ2-7, is GAGVSQSPSNKVTEKGKDVELRCDPISGHTALYWYRQSLGQGLEFLIYFQGNSAPDKSGLPSDRFSAERTGGSVSTLTIQRTQQEDSAVYLCASSLMTSGELEQYFGPGTRLTVT.

The CDR3 is CASSQDRVGNQPQHF. In DNA, the CDR3 is TGTGCCAGCAGCCAAGACAGGGTGGGGAATCAGCCCCAGCATTTT. This rearrangement joins TRBV4-2 to TRBJ1-5; a weak D match, TRBD1 (5 bases). Germline assignment: CDR1 LGHNA and CDR2 YNFKEQ. The V gene lost 0 bases and the J gene lost 4 bases, with 10 bases spanning the gap. CDR3 length: 15 amino acids.

The V gene is TRBV5-6, the J gene TRBJ1-2; a weak D match, TRBD1 (5 bases). Germline V CDR1 and CDR2: SGHDT, YYEEEE. Between the trimmed V and J ends, which lost 5 bases and 6 bases, there was a span of 14 bases. There are 13 residues in the CDR3. CDR3 DNA sequence: TGTGCCAGCAGTCCCGCGTGGGGGGATGGCTACACCTTC. Translated, it gives CASSPAWGDGYTF.

This chain connects TRBV6-1 to TRBJ2-7; D is possibly TRBD1 (5 bases). The V end was cut by 4 bases, the J end by 6 bases, with 7 bases between. CDR1 and CDR2 (germline): MNHNS, SASEGT. The CDR3 runs to 11 residues. The CDR3 nucleotides read TGTGCCAGCAGTGCAGGGATCGAGCAGTACTTC. The encoded protein is CASSAGIEQYF.

The table lists this clone with a few counts. J is TRBJ2-1 and V is TRBV7-3; no clear D gene. The ends were cut back, 2 bases at V and 10 bases at J, with 12 bases in the middle. Germline V gene lookup returns CDR1 SGHTA and CDR2 FQGTGA. This CDR3 region has 13 residues. Written as DNA, the CDR3 is TGTGCCAGCAGCTTAGGTCGAGGCCTGGAGCAGTTCTTC. Protein sequence: CASSLGRGLEQFF.

A single count supports this clone. CDR3 region: CAISESGTSSYNEQFF. In DNA, the CDR3 is TGTGCCATCAGTGAGTCGGGGACTAGCTCCTACAATGAGCAGTTCTTC. This chain links TRBV10-3 with TRBJ2-1, with 8 bases lining up with TRBD2. Looked up from germline, CDR1 is ENHRY and CDR2 is SYGVKD. J gave up 0 bases and V 0 bases, and 1 base lay outside the gene matches. This CDR3 region has 16 residues.

V and J are TRBV6-5 and TRBJ2-5; 8 bases align to TRBD1. The CDR3 spans 13 residues. Germline CDR1 MNHEY, CDR2 SVGAGI. Germline trimming cut 6 bases from V and 4 bases from J; bases unmatched to any gene: 4. CDR3 nucleotide sequence: TGTGCCAGCAGGCCGACAGGGGTAGAGACCCAGTACTTC. Translating it yields CASRPTGVETQYF.

V and J are TRBV27 and TRBJ2-1; tentatively, D is TRBD2 (6 bases). Trimming took off 8 bases at V and 4 bases at J, with 15 bases between the two ends. The CDR3 is 14 residues long. In germline, CDR1 is MNHEY, CDR2 SMNVEV (reference sequence). As DNA, the CDR3 is TGTGCCAGCGGGAGGCCGCCCCCTTACAATGAGCAGTTCTTC. Amino acid sequence: CASGRPPPYNEQFF.